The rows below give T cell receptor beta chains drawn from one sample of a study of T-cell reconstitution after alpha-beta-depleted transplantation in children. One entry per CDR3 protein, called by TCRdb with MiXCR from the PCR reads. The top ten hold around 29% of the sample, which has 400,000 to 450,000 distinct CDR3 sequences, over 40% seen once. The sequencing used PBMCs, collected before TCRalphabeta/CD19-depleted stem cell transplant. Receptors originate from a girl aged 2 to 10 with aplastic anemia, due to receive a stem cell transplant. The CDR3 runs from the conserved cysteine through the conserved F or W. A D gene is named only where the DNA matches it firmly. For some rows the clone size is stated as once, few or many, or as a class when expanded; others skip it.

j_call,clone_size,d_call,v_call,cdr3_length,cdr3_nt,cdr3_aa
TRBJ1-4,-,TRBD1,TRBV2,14,TGTGCCAGCAGTTCTTGGACAGGGGTGGAAAAACTGTTTTTT,CASSSWTGVEKLFF
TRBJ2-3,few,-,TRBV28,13,TGTGCCAGCAGTTTGCCCGGCACAGATACGCAGTATTTT,CASSLPGTDTQYF
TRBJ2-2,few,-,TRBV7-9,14,TGTGCCAGCAGCTTCGAAGCGTACACCGGGGAGCTGTTTTTT,CASSFEAYTGELFF
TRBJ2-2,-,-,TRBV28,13,TGTGCCAGCAGTCCCCTTGACACCGGGGAGCTGTTTTTT,CASSPLDTGELFF
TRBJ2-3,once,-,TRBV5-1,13,TGCGCCAGCAATGCGGGACGCACAGATACGCAGTATTTT,CASNAGRTDTQYF
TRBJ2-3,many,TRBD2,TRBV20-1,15,TGCAGTGCTATCGCTAGCGGGAGGTTGAGAGATACGCAGTATTTT,CSAIASGRLRDTQYF
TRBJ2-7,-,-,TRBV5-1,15,TGCGCCAGCAGCTCGTTTGACAGAACCGCCTACGAGCAGTACTTC,CASSSFDRTAYEQYF
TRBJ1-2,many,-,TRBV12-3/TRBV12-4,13,TGTGCCAGCAGACAGCAGGCAGGGTATGGCTACACCTTC,CASRQQAGYGYTF
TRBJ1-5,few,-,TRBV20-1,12,TGCAGTGCGGAACCTACTGGGCAGCCCCAGCATTTT,CSAEPTGQPQHF
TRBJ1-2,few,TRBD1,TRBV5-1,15,TGCGCCAGCGGGGGAACAGGGGGGCCTAACTATGGCTACACCTTC,CASGGTGGPNYGYTF
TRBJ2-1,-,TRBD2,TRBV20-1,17,TGCAGTGCTACTGGACTAGCGGGGAGGTTTTCGGGAAATGAGCAGTTCTTC,CSATGLAGRFSGNEQFF
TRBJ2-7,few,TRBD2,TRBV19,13,TGTGCCAGTAGTATCGGACTAGCGGGAGACCAGTACTTC,CASSIGLAGDQYF
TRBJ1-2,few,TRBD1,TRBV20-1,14,TGCAGTGGCCTAGGGGGACAGGTGAACTATGGCTACACCTTC,CSGLGGQVNYGYTF
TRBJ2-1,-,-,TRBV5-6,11,TGTGCCAGCAGCCAACAGAATGAGCAGTTCTTC,CASSQQNEQFF
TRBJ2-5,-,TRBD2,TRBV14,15,TGTGCCAGCAGCCAAGATTCAGACTGGGGAGGGACCCAGCACTTC,CASSQDSDWGGTQHF
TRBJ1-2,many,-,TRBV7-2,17,TGTGCCAGCAGCTTAGCAAAGGGTGCGGGGATCAACTATGGCTACACCTTC,CASSLAKGAGINYGYTF
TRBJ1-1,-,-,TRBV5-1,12,TGCGCCAGCAGCTTGGCTGAAACTGAAGCTTTCTTT,CASSLAETEAFF
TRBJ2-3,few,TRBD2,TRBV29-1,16,TGCAGCCAGACTAGCGGGGGATACTCTAGCACAGATACGCAGTATTTT,CSQTSGGYSSTDTQYF
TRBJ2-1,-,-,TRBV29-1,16,TGCAGCGTTGTGGTACGACAGCACACTTCCTACAATGAGCAGTTCTTC,CSVVVRQHTSYNEQFF
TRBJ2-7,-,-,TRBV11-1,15,TGTGCCAGCAGCTTAGGCGACGGCCAAGCCTACGAGCAGTACTTC,CASSLGDGQAYEQYF
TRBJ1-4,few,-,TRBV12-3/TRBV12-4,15,TGTGCCAGCAGCCCAACTCACGCAACTAATGAAAAACTGTTTTTT,CASSPTHATNEKLFF
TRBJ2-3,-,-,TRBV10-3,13,TGTGCCATCAAAGGTGCGGGAACAGATACGCAGTATTTT,CAIKGAGTDTQYF
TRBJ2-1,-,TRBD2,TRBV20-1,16,TGCAGTGCTTATTCCCCGGGAAGCGGGAGGGGCTATGAGCAGTTCTTC,CSAYSPGSGRGYEQFF
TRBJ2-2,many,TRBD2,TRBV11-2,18,TGTGCCAGCAGCTTAGATCGAGGACTAGCGGGCGGTACCGGGGAGCTGTTTTTT,CASSLDRGLAGGTGELFF
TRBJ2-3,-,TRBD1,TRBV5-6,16,TGTGCCAGCAGCTTCCAACAGGGGGCAAGCACAGATACGCAGTATTTT,CASSFQQGASTDTQYF
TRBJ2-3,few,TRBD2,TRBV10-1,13,TGCGCCAGCAGCGGGACTAGCCTCGATACGCAGTATTTT,CASSGTSLDTQYF
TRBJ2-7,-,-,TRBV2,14,TGTGCCAGCAGAGGGCAGTCCCGACCCTACGAGCAGTGCTTC,CASRGQSRPYEQCF
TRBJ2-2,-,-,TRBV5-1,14,TGCGCCAGCAGCAATCAGGGGAACACCGGGGAGCTGTTTTTT,CASSNQGNTGELFF
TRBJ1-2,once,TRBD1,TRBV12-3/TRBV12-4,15,TGTGCCAGCAGTTTAATAGGGGGCCTTAGTGATGGCTACACCTTC,CASSLIGGLSDGYTF
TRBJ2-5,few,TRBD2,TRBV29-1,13,TGCAGTTTGCGGAGCGGGATTGTGGAGACCCAGTACTTC,CSLRSGIVETQYF
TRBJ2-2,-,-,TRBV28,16,TGTGCCAGCCGCCCGGGAAGGCTGTTAGGCACCGGGGAGCTGTTTTTT,CASRPGRLLGTGELFF
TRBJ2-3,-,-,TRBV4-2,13,TGTGCCAGCAGCCAAGGGGGGGCCGGACCGCAGTATTTT,CASSQGGAGPQYF
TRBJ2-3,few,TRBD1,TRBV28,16,TGTGCCAGCAGTTCCCGGGGACAGGTGGAACGCGATACGCAGTATTTT,CASSSRGQVERDTQYF